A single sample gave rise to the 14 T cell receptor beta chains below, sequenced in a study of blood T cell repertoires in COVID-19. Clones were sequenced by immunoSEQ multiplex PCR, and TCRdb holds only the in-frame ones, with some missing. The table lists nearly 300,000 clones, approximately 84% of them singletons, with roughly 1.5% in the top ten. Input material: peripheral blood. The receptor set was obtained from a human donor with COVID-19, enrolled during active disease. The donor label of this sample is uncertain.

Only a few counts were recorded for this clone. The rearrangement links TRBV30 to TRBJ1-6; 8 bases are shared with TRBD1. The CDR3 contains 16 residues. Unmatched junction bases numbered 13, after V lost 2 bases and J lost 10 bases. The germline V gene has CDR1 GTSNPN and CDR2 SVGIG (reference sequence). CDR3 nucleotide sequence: TGTGCCTGGAGTCCGAGGGTTGGACAGGGAGGCTCACCCCTCCACTTT. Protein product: CAWSPRVGQGGSPLHF.

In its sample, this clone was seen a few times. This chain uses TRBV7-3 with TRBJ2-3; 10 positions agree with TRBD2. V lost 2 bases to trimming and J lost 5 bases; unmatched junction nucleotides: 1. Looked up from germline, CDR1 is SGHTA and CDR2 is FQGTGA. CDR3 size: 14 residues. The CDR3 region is CASSLGLAVDTQYF. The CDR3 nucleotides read TGTGCCAGCAGCTTAGGACTAGCGGTAGATACGCAGTATTTT.

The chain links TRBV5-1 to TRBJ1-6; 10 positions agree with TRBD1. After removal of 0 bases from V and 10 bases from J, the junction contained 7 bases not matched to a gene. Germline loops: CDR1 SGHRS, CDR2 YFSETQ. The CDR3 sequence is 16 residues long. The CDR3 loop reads CASSLEGQGRGSPLHF. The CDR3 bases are TGCGCCAGCAGCTTGGAGGGACAGGGGAGGGGATCACCCCTCCACTTT.

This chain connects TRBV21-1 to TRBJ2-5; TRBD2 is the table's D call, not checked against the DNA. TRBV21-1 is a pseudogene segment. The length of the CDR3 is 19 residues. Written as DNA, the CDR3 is TGTGCCAGCAGCAACGGGCACAAATCGGGAGACCCAAGATGGGGGACCCAGTACTTC. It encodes CASSNGHKSGDPRWGTQYF.

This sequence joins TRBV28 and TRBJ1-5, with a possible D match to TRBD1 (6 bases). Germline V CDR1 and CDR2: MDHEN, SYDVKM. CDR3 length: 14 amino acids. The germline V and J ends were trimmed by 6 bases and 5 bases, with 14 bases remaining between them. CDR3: CASSRQEGHQPQHF. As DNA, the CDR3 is TGTGCCAGCAGCCGACAGGAAGGTCATCAGCCCCAGCATTTT.

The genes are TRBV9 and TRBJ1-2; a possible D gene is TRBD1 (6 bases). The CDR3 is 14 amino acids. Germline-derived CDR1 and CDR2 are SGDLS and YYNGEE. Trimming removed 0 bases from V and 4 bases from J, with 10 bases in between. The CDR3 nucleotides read TGTGCCAGCAGCGTAGATGGGGGCCCCTATGGCTACACCTTC. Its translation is CASSVDGGPYGYTF.

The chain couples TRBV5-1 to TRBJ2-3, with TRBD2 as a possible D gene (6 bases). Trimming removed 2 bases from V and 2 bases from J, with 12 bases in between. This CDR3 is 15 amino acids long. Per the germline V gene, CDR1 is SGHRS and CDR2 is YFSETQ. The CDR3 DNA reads TGCGCCAGCAGCTTACGGGAGTTTAACACAGATACGCAGTATTTT. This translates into CASSLREFNTDTQYF.

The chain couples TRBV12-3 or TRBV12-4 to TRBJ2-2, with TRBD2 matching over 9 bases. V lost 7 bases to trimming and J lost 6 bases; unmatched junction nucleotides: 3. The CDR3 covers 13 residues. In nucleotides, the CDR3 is TGTGCCAGCAAGGGACTAGCCCCCGGGGAGCTGTTTTTT. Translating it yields CASKGLAPGELFF.

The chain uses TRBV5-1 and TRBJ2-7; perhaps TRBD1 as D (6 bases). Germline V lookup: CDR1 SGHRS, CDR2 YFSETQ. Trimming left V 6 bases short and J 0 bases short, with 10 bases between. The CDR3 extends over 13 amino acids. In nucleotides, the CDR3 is TGCGCCAGCACGGGACAACCCTCCTACGAGCAGTACTTC. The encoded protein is CASTGQPSYEQYF. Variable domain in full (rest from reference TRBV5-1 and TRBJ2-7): KAGVTQTPRYLIKTRGQQVTLSCSPISGHRSVSWYQQTPGQGLQFLFEYFSETQRNKGNFPGRFSGRQFSNSRSEMNVSTLELGDSALYLCASTGQPSYEQYFGPGTRLTVT.

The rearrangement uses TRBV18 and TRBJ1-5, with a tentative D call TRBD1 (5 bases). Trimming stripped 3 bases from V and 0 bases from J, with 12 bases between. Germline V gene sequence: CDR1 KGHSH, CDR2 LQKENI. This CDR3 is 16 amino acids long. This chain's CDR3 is CASSPGQGSSNQPQHF. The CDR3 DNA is TGTGCCAGCTCACCTGGGCAGGGTTCTAGCAATCAGCCCCAGCATTTT.

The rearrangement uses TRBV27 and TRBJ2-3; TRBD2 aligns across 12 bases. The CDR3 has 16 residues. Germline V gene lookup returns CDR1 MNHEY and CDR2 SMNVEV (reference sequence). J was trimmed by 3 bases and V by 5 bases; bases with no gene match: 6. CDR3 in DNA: TGTGCCAGCAGTACCCTACTAGCGGGAGGAACAGATACGCAGTATTTT. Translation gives CASSTLLAGGTDTQYF.

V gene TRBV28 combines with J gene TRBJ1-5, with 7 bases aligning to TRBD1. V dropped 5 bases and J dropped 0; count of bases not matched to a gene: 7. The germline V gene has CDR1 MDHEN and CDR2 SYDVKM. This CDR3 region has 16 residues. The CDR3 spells CASSLGTVYSNQPQHF. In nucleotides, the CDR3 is TGTGCCAGCAGTCTTGGGACAGTCTATAGCAATCAGCCCCAGCATTTT.

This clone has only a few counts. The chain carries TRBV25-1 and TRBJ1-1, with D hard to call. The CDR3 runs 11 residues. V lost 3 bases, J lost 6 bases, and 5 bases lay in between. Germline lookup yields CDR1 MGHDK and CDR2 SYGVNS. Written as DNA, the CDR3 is TGTGCCAGCAGTGATCAGGCTGAAGCTTTCTTT. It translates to CASSDQAEAFF.

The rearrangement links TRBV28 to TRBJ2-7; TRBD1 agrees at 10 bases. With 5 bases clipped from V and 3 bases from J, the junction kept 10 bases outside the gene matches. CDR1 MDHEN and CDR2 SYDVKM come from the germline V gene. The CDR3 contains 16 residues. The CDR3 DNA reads TGTGCCAGCAGTCGCGACAGGGGGCGCACGTACTACGAGCAGTACTTC. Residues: CASSRDRGRTYYEQYF.